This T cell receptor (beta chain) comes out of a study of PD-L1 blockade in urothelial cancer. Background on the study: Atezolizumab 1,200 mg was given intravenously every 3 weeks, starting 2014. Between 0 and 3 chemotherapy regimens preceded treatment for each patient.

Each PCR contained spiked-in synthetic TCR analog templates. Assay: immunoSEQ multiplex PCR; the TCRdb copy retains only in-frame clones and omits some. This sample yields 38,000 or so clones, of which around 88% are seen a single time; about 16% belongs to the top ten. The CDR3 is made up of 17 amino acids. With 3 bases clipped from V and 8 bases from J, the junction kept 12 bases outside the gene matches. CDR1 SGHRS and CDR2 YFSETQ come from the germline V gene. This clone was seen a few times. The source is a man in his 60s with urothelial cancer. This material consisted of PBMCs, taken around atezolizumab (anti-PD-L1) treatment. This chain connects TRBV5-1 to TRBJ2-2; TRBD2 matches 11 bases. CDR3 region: CASSWGTTSGGTGELFF. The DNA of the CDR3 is TGCGCCAGCAGCTGGGGTACCACTAGCGGGGGAACTGGGGAGCTGTTTTTT. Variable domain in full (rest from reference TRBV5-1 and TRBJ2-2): KAGVTQTPRYLIKTRGQQVTLSCSPISGHRSVSWYQQTPGQGLQFLFEYFSETQRNKGNFPGRFSGRQFSNSRSEMNVSTLELGDSALYLCASSWGTTSGGTGELFFGEGSRLTVL.